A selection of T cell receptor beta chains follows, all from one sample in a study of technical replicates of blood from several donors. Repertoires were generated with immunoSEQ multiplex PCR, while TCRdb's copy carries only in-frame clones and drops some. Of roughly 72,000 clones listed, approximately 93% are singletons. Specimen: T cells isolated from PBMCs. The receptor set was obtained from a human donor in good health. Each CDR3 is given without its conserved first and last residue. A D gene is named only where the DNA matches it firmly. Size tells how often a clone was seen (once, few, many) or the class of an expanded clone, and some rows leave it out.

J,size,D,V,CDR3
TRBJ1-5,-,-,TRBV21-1,ASSSNGQGGQPQH
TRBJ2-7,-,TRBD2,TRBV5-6,ASSLTSGRAGEQY
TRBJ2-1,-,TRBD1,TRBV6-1,ASSPGTGGYNEQF
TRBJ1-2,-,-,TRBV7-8,ASSSGALNYGYT
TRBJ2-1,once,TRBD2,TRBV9,ASSVEGLAVDEQF
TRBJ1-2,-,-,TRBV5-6,ASSWGDGTYGYT
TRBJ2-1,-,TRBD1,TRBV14,ASSNRQGRGPQF
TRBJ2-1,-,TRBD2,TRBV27,ASSPTSGSFNEQF
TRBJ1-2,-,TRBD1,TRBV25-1,ASRMTGGTSDYGYT
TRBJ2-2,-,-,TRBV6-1,ASSVLFEGGNTGELF
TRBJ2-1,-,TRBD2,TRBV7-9,ASSSTPGLAGFSYNEQF
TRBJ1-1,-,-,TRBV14,ASSPSGGGTEAF
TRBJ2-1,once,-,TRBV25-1,ASSGFERAGLF
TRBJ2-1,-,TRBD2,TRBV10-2,ASIVGEGYNEQF
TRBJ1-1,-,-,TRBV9,ASSVEPRVYGNTEAF
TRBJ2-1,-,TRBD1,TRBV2,ATPHRDRAYNEQF
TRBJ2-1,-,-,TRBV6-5,ASSYGAETSKF
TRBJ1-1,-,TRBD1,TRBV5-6,ASSWDRVQLTEAF
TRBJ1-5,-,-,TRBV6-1,ASSEAWGDQPQH
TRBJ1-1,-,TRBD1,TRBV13,ASSLGVSHRGANTEAF
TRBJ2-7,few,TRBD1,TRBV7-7,ASSPGTGGGSEQY
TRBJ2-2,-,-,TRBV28,ASSLGAPGELF
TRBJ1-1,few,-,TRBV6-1,ASSVVTENTEAF
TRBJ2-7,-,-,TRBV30,AWSAHYEQY
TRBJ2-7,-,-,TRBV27,ASSVGGADEQY
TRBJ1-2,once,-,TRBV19,ASSTQQGIGGYT
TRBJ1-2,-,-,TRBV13,ASSPTGSLTNYGYT
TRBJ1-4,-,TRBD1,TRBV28,ASRGDRGDEKLF
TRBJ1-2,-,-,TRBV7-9,ASSFGSDYGYT
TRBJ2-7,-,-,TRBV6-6,ASSSGQNYEQY
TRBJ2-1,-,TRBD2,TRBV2,ASNLAGSYNEQF
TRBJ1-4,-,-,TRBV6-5,ASSYGWGANEKLF
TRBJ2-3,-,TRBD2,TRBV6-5,ASSSGRFTDTQY
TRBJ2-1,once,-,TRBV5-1,ASSLGDNEQF
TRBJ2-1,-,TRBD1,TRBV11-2,ASSLDRGNEQF
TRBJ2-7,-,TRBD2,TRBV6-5,ASSSSGRDTYEQY
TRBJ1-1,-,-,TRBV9,ASSVDLNTEAF
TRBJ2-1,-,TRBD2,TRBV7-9,ASSASGIYNEQF
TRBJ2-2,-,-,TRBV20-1,SAFSTGELF
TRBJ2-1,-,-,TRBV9,ASSVGTLAINEQF
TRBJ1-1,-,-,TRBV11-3,ASSLMLSHRDTEAF
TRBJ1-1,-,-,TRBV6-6,ASSYGLTGMDTEAF
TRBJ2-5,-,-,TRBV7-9,ASSYSRETQY
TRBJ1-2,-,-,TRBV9,ASTLSQAGGYT
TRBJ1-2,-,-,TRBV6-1,ASSEALTGYGYT
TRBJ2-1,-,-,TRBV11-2,ASSFRGTGYNEQF
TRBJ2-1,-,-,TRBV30,AIRKGSLYNEQF
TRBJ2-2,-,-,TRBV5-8,ASSRSYGANTGELF